This T cell receptor (beta chain) was sequenced for a study of cytomegalovirus exposure and HLA in healthy donors. Study outcomes and limitations: Across HLA loci, a later analysis found differing TCR association rates, with DRB1 most and HLA-C fewest. Analyses of presence and absence presupposed an approximately uniform sequencing depth across donors. It was reported in a later analysis that an Asian-associated ancestry cluster showed fewer N-insertions than the roughly 670-donor mean.

On this clone: Antigen unknown.

V shed 3 bases and J 2 bases; nucleotides not matched to a gene: 6. The CDR3 is made up of 15 amino acids. The germline V gene has CDR1 SEHNR and CDR2 FQNEAQ (reference sequence). Primers included in the PCR were 60 Vbeta and 13 Jbeta primers. The data were produced by immunoSEQ multiplex PCR, yet TCRdb's version contains in-frame clones alone and is incomplete. The repertoire holds 95,000 to 150,000 clones, with 80% as singletons. The receptor was isolated from a female donor in good health and CMV-seropositive. The source material was PBMCs. The chain is built from TRBV7-9 and TRBJ2-7; 8 nucleotides line up with TRBD1. The CDR3 sequence is CASSFGTGSPYEQYF. For the CDR3, the DNA is TGTGCCAGCAGCTTTGGGACAGGAAGTCCCTACGAGCAGTACTTC.